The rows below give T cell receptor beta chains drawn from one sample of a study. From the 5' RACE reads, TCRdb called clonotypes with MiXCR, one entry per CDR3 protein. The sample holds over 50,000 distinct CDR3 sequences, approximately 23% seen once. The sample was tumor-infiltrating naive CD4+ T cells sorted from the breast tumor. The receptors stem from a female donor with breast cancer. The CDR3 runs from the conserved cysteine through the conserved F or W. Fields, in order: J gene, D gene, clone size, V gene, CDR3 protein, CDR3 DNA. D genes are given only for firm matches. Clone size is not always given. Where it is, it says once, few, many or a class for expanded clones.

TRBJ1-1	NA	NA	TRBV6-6	CASSYPSGPNTEAFF	TGTGCCAGCAGTTACCCCAGCGGACCGAACACTGAAGCTTTCTTT
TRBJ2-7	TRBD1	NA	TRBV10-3	CAIQGRQGKSAKHQLGEQYF	TGTGCCATCCAGGGGAGACAGGGGAAGTCGGCGAAACACCAGCTAGGCGAGCAGTACTTC
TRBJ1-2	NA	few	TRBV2	CASRIGDGYTF	TGTGCCAGCAGGATAGGGGATGGCTACACCTTC
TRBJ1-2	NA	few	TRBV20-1	CSAGSAGDYGYTF	TGCAGTGCTGGCTCTGCAGGGGACTATGGCTACACCTTC
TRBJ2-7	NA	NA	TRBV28	CASRWTDGQHYEQYF	TGTGCCAGCAGATGGACGGACGGGCAACACTACGAGCAGTACTTC
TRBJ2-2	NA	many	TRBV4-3	CASSQVRALGSTGELFF	TGCGCCAGCAGCCAAGTCCGGGCTCTTGGGAGCACCGGGGAGCTGTTTTTT
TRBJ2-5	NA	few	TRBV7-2	CASSLSRVQETQYF	TGTGCCAGCAGTTTAAGTCGTGTCCAAGAGACCCAGTACTTC
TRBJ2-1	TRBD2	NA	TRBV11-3	CASSPTGLATNEQFF	TGTGCCAGCAGTCCAACAGGACTAGCGACTAATGAGCAGTTCTTC
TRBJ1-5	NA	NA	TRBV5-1	CASSLDGHNNQPQHF	TGCGCCAGCAGCTTGGACGGGCACAACAATCAGCCCCAGCATTTT
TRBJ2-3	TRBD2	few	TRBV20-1	CSARAGGSSPDTQYF	TGCAGTGCTAGAGCCGGCGGGAGCTCCCCAGATACGCAGTATTTT
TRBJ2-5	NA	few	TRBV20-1	CSARVAGAAGGTQYF	TGCAGTGCTAGAGTAGCCGGCGCGGCGGGCGGGACCCAGTACTTC
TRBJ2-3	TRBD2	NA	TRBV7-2	CASSPRGAGGADTQYF	TGTGCCAGCAGCCCACGGGGCGCGGGAGGGGCAGATACGCAGTATTTT
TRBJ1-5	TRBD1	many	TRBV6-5	CASSPQGDRNQPQHF	TGTGCCAGCAGCCCCCAGGGGGATCGCAATCAGCCCCAGCATTTT
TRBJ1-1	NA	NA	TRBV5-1	CASGGGVGTEAFF	TGCGCCAGCGGGGGCGGGGTCGGCACTGAAGCTTTCTTT
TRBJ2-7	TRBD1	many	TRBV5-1	CASTTGTGNLEQYF	TGCGCCAGCACTACCGGGACAGGGAATCTCGAGCAGTACTTC
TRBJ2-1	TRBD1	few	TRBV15	CATSRAGWDRGVYEQFF	TGTGCCACCAGCAGAGCCGGTTGGGACAGGGGGGTTTATGAGCAGTTCTTC
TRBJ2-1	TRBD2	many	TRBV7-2	CASSLDTGGYNEQFF	TGTGCCAGCAGCTTAGACACGGGGGGCTACAATGAGCAGTTCTTC
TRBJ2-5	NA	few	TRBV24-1	CATSDRSRETQYF	TGTGCCACCAGCGATAGAAGCCGAGAGACCCAGTACTTC
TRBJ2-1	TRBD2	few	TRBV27	CASSFRAGTSEYNEQFF	TGTGCCAGCAGTTTTCGCGCCGGGACTAGCGAGTACAATGAGCAGTTCTTC
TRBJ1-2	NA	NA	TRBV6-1	CASSEWGSSYGYTF	TGTGCCAGCAGTGAATGGGGCAGCTCCTATGGCTACACCTTC
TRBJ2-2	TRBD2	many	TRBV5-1	CASSFASGRAGNTGELFF	TGCGCCAGCAGCTTTGCTAGCGGGAGGGCCGGTAACACCGGGGAGCTGTTTTTT
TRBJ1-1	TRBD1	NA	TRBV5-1	CASSLGHRGITEAFF	TGCGCCAGCAGCTTGGGGCACAGGGGGATCACTGAAGCTTTCTTT
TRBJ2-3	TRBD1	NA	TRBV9	CASSVRQGENTDTQYF	TGTGCCAGCAGCGTCCGACAGGGAGAAAACACAGATACGCAGTATTTT
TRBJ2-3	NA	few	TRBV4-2	CASSHGSASTDTQYF	TGTGCCAGCAGCCATGGGTCAGCTAGCACAGATACGCAGTATTTT
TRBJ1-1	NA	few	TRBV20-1	CSAEVSPDTEAFF	TGCAGTGCTGAGGTCAGTCCGGACACTGAAGCTTTCTTT
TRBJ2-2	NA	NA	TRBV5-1	CASSPLSSTTGELFF	TGCGCCAGCAGCCCCTTGTCGAGTACTACCGGGGAGCTGTTTTTT
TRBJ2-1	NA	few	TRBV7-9	CASSRLLRRLGVNEQFF	TGTGCCAGCAGCCGCCTCTTACGGCGACTCGGGGTCAATGAGCAGTTCTTC
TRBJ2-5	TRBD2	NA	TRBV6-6	CASTMGEGGTKYF	TGTGCCAGCACCATGGGGGAGGGAGGGACCAAGTACTTC
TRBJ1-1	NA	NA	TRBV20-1	CSASPATGRQNTEAFF	TGCAGTGCTAGTCCAGCCACAGGCAGGCAGAACACTGAAGCTTTCTTT
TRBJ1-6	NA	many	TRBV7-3	CASSLEQENSPLHF	TGTGCCAGCAGCTTAGAACAGGAGAATTCACCCCTCCACTTT
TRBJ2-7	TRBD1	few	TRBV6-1	CATSRDRGSYEQYF	TGTGCCACCAGTAGGGACAGGGGTTCCTACGAGCAGTACTTC
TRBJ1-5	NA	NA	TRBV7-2	CASSLGRGRCSNQPQHF	TGTGCCAGCAGCTTGGGGAGGGGGAGGTGTAGCAATCAGCCCCAGCATTTT
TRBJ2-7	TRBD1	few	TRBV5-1	CASSLPTGGSYEQYF	TGCGCCAGCAGCTTGCCGACAGGGGGTAGTTACGAGCAGTACTTC
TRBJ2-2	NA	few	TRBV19	CASSIPPFYGGPTGELFF	TGTGCCAGTAGTATACCCCCCTTTTATGGGGGCCCCACCGGGGAGCTGTTTTTT
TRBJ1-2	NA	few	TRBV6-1	CASSEEWGGYTF	TGTGCCAGCAGTGAAGAATGGGGGGGCTACACCTTC
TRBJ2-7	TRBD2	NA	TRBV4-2	CASSLLAGVSGEQYF	TGTGCCAGCAGCCTACTAGCGGGAGTGTCTGGCGAGCAGTACTTC
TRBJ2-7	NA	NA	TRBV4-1	CASSQPRSSYEQYF	TGCGCCAGCAGCCAGCCCAGGAGCTCCTACGAGCAGTACTTC
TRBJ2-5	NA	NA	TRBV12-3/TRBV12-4	CASIPVRGPGLETQYF	TGTGCCAGCATTCCCGTCCGGGGGCCGGGCCTAGAGACCCAGTACTTC
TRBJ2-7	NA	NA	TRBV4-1	CASSQDRTISQQYF	TGCGCCAGCAGCCAAGATAGGACTATTTCCCAGCAGTACTTC
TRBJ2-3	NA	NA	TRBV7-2	CASSLGLGADTQYF	TGTGCCAGCAGCTTAGGCCTGGGGGCAGATACGCAGTATTTT
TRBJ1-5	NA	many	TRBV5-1	CASSLDALNQPQHF	TGCGCCAGCAGCTTGGACGCCTTAAATCAGCCCCAGCATTTT
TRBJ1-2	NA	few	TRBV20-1	CSALRDGQGYTF	TGCAGTGCTCTCAGGGACGGTCAGGGCTACACCTTC
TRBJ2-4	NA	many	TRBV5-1	CASSLEVAKNIQYF	TGCGCCAGCAGCTTGGAGGTAGCCAAAAACATTCAGTACTTC